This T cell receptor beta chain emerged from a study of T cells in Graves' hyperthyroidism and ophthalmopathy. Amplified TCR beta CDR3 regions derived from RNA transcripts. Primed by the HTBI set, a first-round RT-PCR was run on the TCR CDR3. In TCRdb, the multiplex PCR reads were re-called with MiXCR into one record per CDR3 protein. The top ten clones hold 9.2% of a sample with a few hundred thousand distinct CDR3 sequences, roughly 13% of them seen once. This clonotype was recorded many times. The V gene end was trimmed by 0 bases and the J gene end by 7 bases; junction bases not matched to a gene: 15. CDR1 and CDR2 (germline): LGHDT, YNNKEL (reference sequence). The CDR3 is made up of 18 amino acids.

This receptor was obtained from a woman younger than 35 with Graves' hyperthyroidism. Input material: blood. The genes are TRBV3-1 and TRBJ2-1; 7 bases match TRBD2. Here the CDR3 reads CASSQDWASGGNGNEQFF. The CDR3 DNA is TGTGCCAGCAGCCAAGATTGGGCTAGCGGAGGGAATGGAAATGAGCAGTTCTTC.